This T cell receptor (beta chain) originates from a study of T cells in Graves' hyperthyroidism and ophthalmopathy. Germline V gives CDR1 DFQATT, CDR2 SNEGSKA (reference sequence). With 3 bases removed from V and 6 bases from J, the gap between germline ends came to 15 bases. This CDR3 comprises 13 residues. This clonotype was found many times. Amplification of TCR beta CDR3 regions was performed using RNA transcripts as template. TCR CDR3 regions were first amplified by RT-PCR with HTBI primers. From the multiplex PCR reads, TCRdb called clonotypes with MiXCR, one entry per CDR3 protein. The sample lists around 450,000 distinct CDR3 sequences, around a sixth occurring once.

Sequenced input: blood. The chain uses TRBV20-1 and TRBJ2-7; possibly TRBD2 for D (5 bases). This TCR was recovered from a young woman with Graves' hyperthyroidism. CDR3 in amino acids: CSARGLASGEQYF. In nucleotides, the CDR3 is TGCAGTGCTAGGGGCCTAGCTTCGGGCGAGCAGTACTTC.